The 9 T cell receptor beta chains below all came from one sample that was sequenced in a study of tissue T cells after allogeneic stem cell transplantation. The assay was immunoSEQ multiplex PCR, and TCRdb's table has in-frame clones only and misses some. Of some 47,000 clones listed, about three quarters are singletons. The source material was sorted cells pooled from one or two spleens. The source of these receptors is a pool of C57BL/6 mice in good health.

Comments on this clone: Genes here carry mouse names. The read stops 1 residue short of the end of the CDR3; the missing end is completed from the germline J gene. The chain joins TRBV13-2 to TRBJ2-5; D is unresolved. Germline CDR1 reads NNHNN; CDR2 reads SYGAGS (reference sequence). V was cut by 2 bases and J by 5 bases, with 6 bases left in between. The CDR3 runs 12 residues. The CDR3 region is CASGERRDTQYF. The CDR3 bases that were read are TGTGCCAGCGGTGAAAGGAGAGACACCCAGTAC.

This clone was counted between two and nine times. All gene names here are mouse names. The read halts 1 residue ahead of the CDR3 end, with the missing end drawn from the germline J gene. The chain is built from TRBV2 and TRBJ2-7, with 13 bases that match TRBD2. The trim removed 4 bases at V and 4 bases at J, leaving 4 bases unmatched. CDR3 length equals 15 residues. In germline, CDR1 is LGHNA, CDR2 YSYQKL. CDR3 DNA, as far as it was read: TGTGCCAGCAGCCCAGCGGGACTGGGGGGGTATGAACAGTAC. Its protein product is CASSPAGLGGYEQY. The full-length CDR3 reads as CASSPAGLGGYEQYF.

As for this clone: Mouse gene names and germline throughout. The read halts 1 residue ahead of the CDR3 end, with the missing end drawn from the germline J gene. The V and J genes are TRBV12-1 and TRBJ2-3, with D perhaps TRBD1 or TRBD2 (5 bases each). Germline assignment: CDR1 SGHSN and CDR2 HYEKVE. CDR3 length: 12 amino acids. V lost 3 bases to trimming and J lost 6 bases, with 9 bases between them. CDR3 bases read: TGTGCCAGCTCTGACGGGGGTGAAACGCTGTAT. Protein sequence: CASSDGGETLY. The entire CDR3 protein is CASSDGGETLYF.

To note about this clone: Genes and germline are mouse. The read gets to within 1 residue of the CDR3 end, and the germline J gene fills in the rest. The gene calls are TRBV2 and TRBJ1-1, with D hard to call. The CDR3 totals 14 residues. In germline, CDR1 is LGHNA, CDR2 YSYQKL. Between the trimmed V and J ends, which lost 0 bases and 1 base, there was a span of 6 bases. The CDR3 bases that were read are TGTGCCAGCAGCCAAGACAACAGAAACACAGAAGTCTTC. It translates to CASSQDNRNTEVF. The full CDR3 is CASSQDNRNTEVFF.

Comments on this clone: Gene names are mouse gene names. The CDR3 extends 1 residue past the end of the read, so its final part is completed from the germline J gene. The chain recombines TRBV13-2 with TRBJ1-2; a weak D match, TRBD1 (5 bases). The CDR3 sequence is 14 residues long. Germline V lookup: CDR1 NNHNN, CDR2 SYGAGS (reference sequence). Trimming shortened V by 1 base and J by 4 bases, and 11 bases separated the two germline ends. The sequenced CDR3 bases are TGTGCCAGCGGTGATTCCGGGGGAGGCTCCGACTACACC. Its protein product is CASGDSGGGSDYT. The entire CDR3 protein is CASGDSGGGSDYTF.

As regards this clone: Gene names refer to mouse genes. Read sequence stops 1 residue before the CDR3 end, and the germline J gene provides the missing end. The J gene is TRBJ2-4, the V gene TRBV13-3; no firm D call. Germline assignment: CDR1 NNHDY and CDR2 SYVADS. V was clipped by 2 bases and J by 1 base, with 2 bases between them. The CDR3 extends over 12 amino acids. The CDR3 reads CASSERQNTLYF. The covered CDR3 bases are TGTGCCAGCAGTGAACGTCAAAACACCTTGTAC.

This clone was detected only once. The genes and germline here are from mouse. The read terminates 1 residue before the CDR3 end, so the remaining end is supplied by the germline J gene. The rearrangement uses TRBV4 and TRBJ2-2, with 11 bases matching TRBD2. V shed 4 bases and J 6 bases; nucleotides not matched to a gene: 4. The CDR3 extends over 15 amino acids. Germline assignment: CDR1 LGHDT and CDR2 YNNKQL (reference sequence). The chain's CDR3 is CASSWTGGKSGQLYF. The sequenced part of the CDR3 DNA is TGTGCCAGCAGCTGGACTGGGGGGAAGTCCGGGCAGCTCTAC.

This clone appeared a few times. Gene names and germline refer to mouse. The CDR3 bases that were read are TGTGCTAGCAGTCTCGGACTGGCCTATGAACAGTAC. This translates into CASSLGLAYEQY. The CDR3 reads in full as CASSLGLAYEQYF. The chain combines TRBV21 with TRBJ2-7; TRBD2 agrees at 7 bases. The read ends 1 residue before the CDR3 terminus; that terminus is restored from the germline J gene. TRBV21 is an ORF; its function is uncertain. V was pared by 4 bases and J by 2 bases, with 2 bases of the junction left unmatched. The CDR3 has 13 residues.

Regarding this clone: Gene and germline names: mouse. The sequenced CDR3 bases are TGTGCCAGCAGTTGGTTGGGGGAGACCTATGCTGAGCAGTTC. Protein: CASSWLGETYAEQF. The whole CDR3 sequence reads CASSWLGETYAEQFF. The gene calls are TRBV19 and TRBJ2-1; tentative D call: TRBD2 (6 bases). The read ends 1 residue shy of where the CDR3 ends; the end is completed using the germline J gene. The CDR3 sequence is 15 residues long. Trimming took 4 bases from V and 3 from J, leaving 14 bases between them. Per germline, CDR1 FNHDT and CDR2 SITEND (reference sequence).